The source of this T cell receptor beta chain is a study of T-cell reconstitution after alpha-beta-depleted transplantation in children. Notes on the study in general: T-cell numbers and diversity one year post-transplant derived largely from freshly generated T cells. By about two months after transplant, alpha-beta T cells reportedly arose from several hundred graft clones that had expanded.

For TCRbeta, the library was prepared with unique molecular identifiers. In TCRdb, the PCR reads were re-called with MiXCR into one record per CDR3 protein. The data contain 580,000 or so distinct CDR3 sequences, 23% of them seen just once; the ten biggest clones take up roughly 13%. A note on this clonotype: As yet, its antigen is unknown.

Specimen: PBMCs, mostly from graft donor cells, collected 360 days after TCRalphabeta/CD19-depleted stem cell transplant. The TCR was taken from a boy in the first two years of life who had a stem cell transplant for acute myeloid leukemia, so the T cells may come from the graft donor.

The CDR3 sequence is CSAREGPPLHF. The CDR3 DNA reads as TGCAGTGCTAGAGAGGGTCCTCCCCTCCACTTT. V and J are TRBV20-1 and TRBJ1-6; D is undetermined. There are 11 residues in the CDR3. In germline, CDR1 is DFQATT, CDR2 SNEGSKA (reference sequence). The germline V and J ends were trimmed by 0 bases and 13 bases, with 7 bases remaining between them.